This TCR beta chain was documented in a study of CD8 T cells in Susac syndrome. Sequencing targeted TCR beta in blood CD8+ and CD4+ T cells. When the RNA was reverse transcribed, random hexamers were used with an input of about 0.5 to 1 ug. TCRdb used MiXCR to reprocess the immunoSEQ multiplex PCR reads, holding one entry per CDR3 protein. The table lists about 200,000 distinct CDR3 sequences, 85% to 95% of them singletons. This TCR came from a human donor in good health. Sequencing was done on a sample of CD4+ T cells from PBMCs.

The CDR3 DNA reads as TGTGCCAGTGGTGGGCAGCCGAACCCGAACACCGGGGAGCTGTTTTTT. It translates to CASGGQPNPNTGELFF. The rearrangement links TRBV19 to TRBJ2-2; D not resolved. Trimming stripped 8 bases from V and 0 bases from J, with 16 bases between. The CDR3 covers 16 residues. CDR1 and CDR2 from the germline V gene are LNHDA and SQIVND (reference sequence).